This T cell receptor (beta chain) was found in a study of cytotoxic CD8 clonotypes in ibrutinib-treated CLL. The assay was immunoSEQ multiplex PCR, and TCRdb's table has in-frame clones only and misses some. The sample contains over 250,000 clones, approximately 76% of which appear only once. The CDR3 contains 15 residues. V gave up 3 bases and J gave up 4 bases, with 16 bases separating them. From germline, CDR1 is SGDLS and CDR2 YYNGEE. The TCR was taken from a human donor with chronic lymphocytic leukemia. Specimen: PBMCs, collected at disease progression, from a patient treated with ibrutinib. The gene calls are TRBV9 and TRBJ1-2; a possible D gene is TRBD1 (6 bases). CDR3 protein: CASSDRGSMAYGYTF. DNA of the CDR3: TGTGCCAGCAGCGATAGGGGGAGTATGGCCTATGGCTACACCTTC.